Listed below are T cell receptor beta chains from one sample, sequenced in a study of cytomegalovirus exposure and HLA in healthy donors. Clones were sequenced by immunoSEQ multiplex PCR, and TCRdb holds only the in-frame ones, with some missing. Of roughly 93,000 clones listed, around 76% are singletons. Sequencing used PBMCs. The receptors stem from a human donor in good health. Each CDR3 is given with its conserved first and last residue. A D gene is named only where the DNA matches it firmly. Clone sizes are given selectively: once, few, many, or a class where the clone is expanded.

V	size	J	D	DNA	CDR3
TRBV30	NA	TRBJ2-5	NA	TGTGCCTGGGGTAGACAGGGGAGGGGAGAGACCCAGTACTTC	CAWGRQGRGETQYF
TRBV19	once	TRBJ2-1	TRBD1	TGTGCCAGTAGTATAGTTTCCTGGTCACTCCCGGGACAGGATTACAATGAGCAGTTCTTC	CASSIVSWSLPGQDYNEQFF
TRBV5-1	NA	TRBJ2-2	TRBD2	TGCGCCAGCAGCCCGAGCGGGGGGAACACCGGGGAGCTGTTTTTT	CASSPSGGNTGELFF
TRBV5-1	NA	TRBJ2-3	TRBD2	TGCGCCACCAATCCGGCTAGCGGGGGACACACAGATACGCAGTATTTT	CATNPASGGHTDTQYF
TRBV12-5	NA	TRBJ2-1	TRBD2	TGTGCTAGTGGTTTGGTTATAACTAGCGCGGTTGTAAATGAGCAGTTCTTC	CASGLVITSAVVNEQFF
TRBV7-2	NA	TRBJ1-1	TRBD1	TGTGCCAGCAGCCGGGACAGAATGAACACTGAAGCTTTCTTT	CASSRDRMNTEAFF
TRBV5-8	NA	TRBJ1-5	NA	TGTGCCAGCAGCGACCAAACGCAGGGGACGGATCCCCAGCATTTT	CASSDQTQGTDPQHF
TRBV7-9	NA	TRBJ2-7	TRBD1	TGTGCCAGCAGCTTAGGGCCGGGACAGGGATCCGGATCCTACGAGCAGTACTTC	CASSLGPGQGSGSYEQYF
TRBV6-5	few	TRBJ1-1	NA	TGTGCCAGCAGTAGGAGAGAAGGCAACACTGAAGCTTTCTTT	CASSRREGNTEAFF
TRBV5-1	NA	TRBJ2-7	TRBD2	TGCGCCAGCAGCCCGGGATTGTTGGGGACTACATTTGACGAGCAGTACTTC	CASSPGLLGTTFDEQYF
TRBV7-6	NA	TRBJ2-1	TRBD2	TGTGCCAGCAGCCTCGGACTAGCGGGAGGGCCGACCAATGAGCAGTTCTTC	CASSLGLAGGPTNEQFF
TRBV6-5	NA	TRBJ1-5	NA	TGTGCCAGCAGGCGGGACCATACTAGGCCCCAGCATTTT	CASRRDHTRPQHF
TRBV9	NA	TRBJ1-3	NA	TGTGCCAGCAGCGTAGTTCCGGAGGGAAACACCATATATTTT	CASSVVPEGNTIYF
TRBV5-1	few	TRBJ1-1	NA	TGCGCCAGCAGCCACCAACCAGGGGACGGGAACACTGAAGCTTTCTTT	CASSHQPGDGNTEAFF
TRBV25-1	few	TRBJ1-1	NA	TGTGCCAGCAGTGTCAGGGGTCGGACTGAAGCTTTCTTT	CASSVRGRTEAFF
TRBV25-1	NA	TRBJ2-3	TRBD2	TGTGCCAGCAGTGTAATTAGCGGGGGGGCCGGAGATACGCAGTATTTT	CASSVISGGAGDTQYF
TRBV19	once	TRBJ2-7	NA	TGTGCCAGTAGTATAGTTCACACCTCCTACGAGCAGTACTTC	CASSIVHTSYEQYF